This TCR beta chain was sequenced in a study of shared clonotypes between healthy human individuals. Findings and caveats of the study: The expectation was that sequencing depth would affect clonotype sharing among donors.

The protocol was immunoSEQ multiplex PCR, while the TCRdb copy is restricted to in-frame clones and leaves out a portion. The data show more than 2 million clones, with approximately 94% seen just once and 0.9% to 1.4% held by the top ten. About this clone: Its specificity is unknown.

Terminally differentiated effector memory CD45RA+ cells were left out of the naive CD8 fraction, which was CD45RO-negative and positively selected for CCR7. Sequencing was carried out using naive CD8+ T cells sorted from blood. The source is a man aged 18 to 29 in good health.

CDR3 region: CASSSTSRETQYF. In DNA form, the CDR3 reads TGTGCCAGCAGCTCTACTAGCAGGGAGACCCAGTACTTC. The gene calls are TRBV13 and TRBJ2-5, with a weak D call TRBD2 (6 bases). CDR3 length: 13 residues. Germline lookup yields CDR1 PRHDT and CDR2 FYEKMQ (reference sequence). V dropped 4 bases and J dropped 5 bases, with 11 bases sitting between them.